This passage covers 10 T cell receptor beta chains from one sample sequenced in a study of T cell changes during pregnancy in multiple sclerosis. Assay used: immunoSEQ multiplex PCR; TCRdb lists only in-frame clones, some missing. This table holds some 90,000 clones, under 95% found once. Sample: peripheral blood, taken in the first trimester of pregnancy. These receptors all stem from a female donor with multiple sclerosis, enrolled in a pregnancy study.

This clone appeared once. The chain links TRBV5-1 to TRBJ2-7; TRBD1 aligns across 10 bases. The trim removed 6 bases at V and 0 bases at J, leaving 3 bases unmatched. CDR3 length equals 14 residues. Germline V CDR1 and CDR2: SGHRS, YFSETQ. CDR3 nucleotides: TGCGCCAGCAACGACAGGGGGCCCTCCTACGAGCAGTACTTC. It encodes CASNDRGPSYEQYF.

J is TRBJ2-5 and V is TRBV15, with 9 bases aligning to TRBD2. The CDR3 contains 15 residues. V gave up 4 bases and J gave up 4 bases; unmatched junction bases: 7. Germline V gene lookup returns CDR1 LNHNV and CDR2 YYDKDF (reference sequence). The CDR3 is CATSTPSGISETQYF. DNA for the CDR3: TGTGCCACCAGCACGCCTAGCGGGATCTCAGAGACCCAGTACTTC.

The chain is built from TRBV2 and TRBJ2-7, with a tentative D call TRBD1 (5 bases). The CDR3 consists of 15 residues. Trimming cost V 0 bases and J 0 bases, with 9 bases left between them. Germline CDR1 reads SNHLY; CDR2 reads FYNNEI. The CDR3 region has the DNA TGTGCCAGCAGTGAAGCGAATAGGGGCTCCTACGAGCAGTACTTC. Encoded protein: CASSEANRGSYEQYF.

The chain couples TRBV5-8 to TRBJ2-1; the match to TRBD2 covers 13 bases. V shed 0 bases and J 8 bases; nucleotides not matched to a gene: 2. This CDR3 is built from 15 residues. Looked up from germline, CDR1 is SGHTS and CDR2 is YDEGEE. In nucleotides, the CDR3 is TGTGCCAGCAGCTTGGCACTAGCGGGAGGGTATGAGCAGTTCTTC. Protein: CASSLALAGGYEQFF.

There are a few counts of this clone. The chain recombines TRBV6-5 with TRBJ2-7; D is unclear. The V and J ends lost 0 bases and 6 bases respectively, with 12 bases between them. The CDR3 has 14 residues. Germline V CDR1 and CDR2: MNHEY, SVGAGI. In nucleotides, the CDR3 is TGTGCCAGCAGTTACTCCACAACCACCATCGAGCAGTACTTC. Protein product: CASSYSTTTIEQYF.

The rearrangement links TRBV11-3 to TRBJ1-2; D unresolved. The CDR3 sequence is 13 residues long. Trimming pared 11 bases from V and 6 bases from J, leaving 19 bases between. Germline-derived CDR1 and CDR2 are SGHNT and YENEEA. The CDR3 DNA reads as TGTGCCCCCCCACGCGGAACGACGGATGGCTACACCTTC. Translation gives CAPPRGTTDGYTF.

This chain links TRBV7-6 with TRBJ2-5, with TRBD1 matching 8 bases. The V gene end was trimmed by 1 base and the J gene end by 6 bases; junction bases not matched to a gene: 22. Germline values: CDR1 SGHVS, CDR2 FNYEAQ. This CDR3 is built from 20 residues. The CDR3 sequence is CASSLGLGPSTGQGAKTQYF. DNA of the CDR3: TGTGCCAGCAGCTTAGGATTAGGCCCTTCCACCGGGCAGGGGGCAAAGACCCAGTACTTC.

The chain links TRBV9 to TRBJ2-7, with D perhaps matching TRBD2 (6 bases). Germline V gives CDR1 SGDLS, CDR2 YYNGEE. V shed 7 bases and J shed 5 bases, with 10 bases lying between them. The CDR3 is made up of 11 amino acids. For the CDR3, the DNA is TGTGCCAGCGGGTGGGGGGACGAGCAGTACTTC. Translated, it gives CASGWGDEQYF.

This sequence joins TRBV5-1 and TRBJ2-7; 7 nucleotides align to TRBD1. The CDR3 is 15 residues long. V shed 4 bases and J 0 bases; nucleotides not matched to a gene: 7. Germline values: CDR1 SGHRS, CDR2 YFSETQ. The CDR3 nucleotides are TGCGCCAGCAGCCTTGTGGCAGGGGGCTCCTACGAGCAGTACTTC. This encodes CASSLVAGGSYEQYF. The complete variable domain, with remaining parts taken from reference TRBV5-1 and TRBJ2-7, reads KAGVTQTPRYLIKTRGQQVTLSCSPISGHRSVSWYQQTPGQGLQFLFEYFSETQRNKGNFPGRFSGRQFSNSRSEMNVSTLELGDSALYLCASSLVAGGSYEQYFGPGTRLTVT.

The V call is TRBV30, the J call TRBJ1-1; D is undetermined. Germline-derived CDR1 and CDR2 are GTSNPN and SVGIG (reference sequence). The length of the CDR3 is 11 residues. Trimming stripped 6 bases from V and 0 bases from J, with 5 bases between. The CDR3 DNA reads as TGTGCCTGTCAGGTGAACACTGAAGCTTTCTTT. Translated: CACQVNTEAFF.